The 20 T cell receptor beta chains below were found in one sample sequenced in a study of control samples from healthy donors and cancer patients. Assay used: immunoSEQ multiplex PCR; TCRdb lists only in-frame clones, some missing. The sample yields under 200,000 clones, about nine tenths seen once. The specimen was blood. All receptors derive from a woman in her twenties or thirties in good health.

With respect to this clone: This CDR3 is also generated by other DNA sequences in the sample. This chain uses TRBV6-5 with TRBJ2-5; TRBD1 might be the D (5 bases). The V end was cut by 2 bases, the J end by 5 bases, with 6 bases between. Germline V gene sequence: CDR1 MNHEY, CDR2 SVGAGI. CDR3 size: 12 residues. CDR3 sequence reads: CASSYRGETQYF. The CDR3 region has the DNA TGTGCCAGCAGTTACAGGGGCGAGACCCAGTACTTC.

The chain uses TRBV7-6 and TRBJ1-2, with a tentative D call TRBD1 (5 bases). CDR1 and CDR2 (germline): SGHVS, FNYEAQ. V lost 1 base, J lost 4 bases, and 13 bases lay in between. The CDR3 extends over 15 amino acids. The chain's CDR3 is CASSLGGPPSYGYTF. DNA for the CDR3: TGTGCCAGCAGCTTAGGGGGACCGCCTTCCTATGGCTACACCTTC.

The chain couples TRBV7-9 to TRBJ1-4, with 8 positions matching TRBD1. Germline CDR1 and CDR2: SEHNR and FQNEAQ (reference sequence). Trimming cost V 1 base and J 7 bases; bases outside gene matches: 2. This CDR3 comprises 14 residues. For the CDR3, the DNA is TGTGCCAGCAGCTTAGGGACAGGGTTTGAAAAACTGTTTTTT. Its protein is CASSLGTGFEKLFF.

The chain combines TRBV28 with TRBJ2-1, with 9 bases lining up with TRBD2. CDR3 length: 14 residues. CDR1 and CDR2 (germline): MDHEN, SYDVKM. Trimming removed 2 bases from V and 5 bases from J; junction bases left unmatched: 1. CDR3 DNA sequence: TGTGCCAGCAGTTTAGGCGGGAGGGACAATGAGCAGTTCTTC. As protein: CASSLGGRDNEQFF.

The chain uses TRBV6-4 and TRBJ2-3; 8 bases are shared with TRBD2. Germline trimming cut 5 bases from V and 2 bases from J; bases unmatched to any gene: 3. Germline loops: CDR1 MRHNA, CDR2 SNTAGT. The CDR3 has 14 amino acids. As DNA, the CDR3 is TGTGCCAGCAGTCGGGAGGGCACCACAGATACGCAGTATTTT. This encodes CASSREGTTDTQYF.

CDR3 amino acids: CASSQVTGSSYEQYF. CDR3 nucleotides: TGTGCCAGCAGCCAAGTGACAGGGAGCTCCTACGAGCAGTACTTC. This chain joins TRBV4-2 and TRBJ2-7; 7 nucleotides align to TRBD1. The V segment lost 1 base and the J segment 0 bases; nucleotides outside the gene matches: 3. The CDR3 is made up of 15 amino acids. CDR1 is LGHNA and CDR2 is YNFKEQ in the germline V gene.

The chain couples TRBV11-2 to TRBJ2-1, with 8 bases aligning to TRBD2. Germline CDR1 SGHAT, CDR2 FQNNGV. This CDR3 is built from 15 residues. V lost 3 bases and J lost 5; bases outside the gene matches: 6. CDR3 DNA: TGTGCCAGCAGCTTCGGCGGGAGGATCAACAATGAGCAGTTCTTC. Translated: CASSFGGRINNEQFF.

This clone was detected once. This specimen includes other DNA sequences encoding the same CDR3. The rearrangement uses TRBV7-2 and TRBJ1-2; 9 bases match TRBD1. The germline V gene encodes CDR1 SGHTA and CDR2 FQGNSA. The CDR3 totals 17 residues. V dropped 5 bases and J dropped 1; count of bases not matched to a gene: 11. DNA for the CDR3: TGTGCCAGCAGCAACACCATACAGGGGGCCCTTAACTATGGCTACACCTTC. This codes for CASSNTIQGALNYGYTF.

As to this clone: The junction differs from germline at one of its ends, possibly a read error. The genes are TRBV18 and TRBJ1-5; 8 bases are a match to TRBD1. The CDR3 runs to 14 residues. The germline CDR1 and CDR2 sequences are KGHSH and LQKENI. The CDR3 sequence is CVSSPQGGNQPQHF. In DNA, the CDR3 is TGTGTCAGCTCACCACAGGGGGGGAATCAGCCCCAGCATTTT.

This chain joins TRBV19 and TRBJ1-6; 9 bases align to TRBD1. Germline loops: CDR1 LNHDA, CDR2 SQIVND (reference sequence). V dropped 6 bases and J dropped 7; count of bases not matched to a gene: 4. The CDR3 covers 14 residues. CDR3: CASRDRGGNSPLHF. The CDR3 DNA reads as TGTGCCAGTAGGGACAGGGGAGGGAATTCACCCCTCCACTTT.

The chain joins TRBV7-9 to TRBJ2-1; 15 nucleotides align to TRBD2. The CDR3 length is 16 residues. Per germline, CDR1 SEHNR and CDR2 FQNEAQ (reference sequence). J lost 10 bases, V lost 4 bases, and 8 bases had no gene match. The CDR3 DNA follows: TGTGCCAGCAGCTACGTACCGGGACTAGCGGGAGGAGAGCAGTTCTTC. This gives the protein CASSYVPGLAGGEQFF.

This clone was counted once. This sequence joins TRBV5-4 and TRBJ2-7; 10 nucleotides line up with TRBD1. Per germline, CDR1 SGHNT and CDR2 YYREEE (reference sequence). Trimming removed 3 bases from V and 3 bases from J; junction bases left unmatched: 3. The CDR3 spans 14 residues. The CDR3 sequence is CASSWGDRGYEQYF. The CDR3 region has the DNA TGTGCCAGCAGCTGGGGGGACAGGGGCTACGAGCAGTACTTC. Full variable domain (outside the CDR3, taken from reference TRBV5-4 and TRBJ2-7): ETGVTQSPTHLIKTRGQQVTLRCSSQSGHNTVSWYQQALGQGPQFIFQYYREEENGRGNFPPRFSGLQFPNYSSELNVNALELDDSALYLCASSWGDRGYEQYFGPGTRLTVT.

J is TRBJ1-2 and V is TRBV3-1 (or the pseudogene TRBV3-2); D is possibly TRBD1 (6 bases). V dropped 0 bases and J dropped 4 bases, with 12 bases sitting between them. The CDR3 is 15 amino acids. The germline CDR1 and CDR2 sequences are LGHDT and YNNKEL (reference sequence). Here the CDR3 reads CASSQDTAGAYGYTF. In DNA, the CDR3 is TGTGCCAGCAGCCAAGATACGGCAGGGGCCTATGGCTACACCTTC.

This chain joins TRBV4-2 and TRBJ2-2, with 7 bases aligning to TRBD2. V lost 1 base and J lost 7; bases outside the gene matches: 9. The germline CDR1 and CDR2 sequences are LGHNA and YNFKEQ. The CDR3 runs 16 residues. Here the CDR3 reads CASSQVVGAGLGELFF. Here the CDR3 DNA reads TGTGCCAGCAGCCAAGTCGTAGGAGCGGGACTCGGGGAGCTGTTTTTT.

The V gene is TRBV5-1, the J gene TRBJ2-3, with 13 bases that match TRBD2. The CDR3 loop spans 16 amino acids. V lost 0 bases and J lost 4; bases outside the gene matches: 2. Germline CDR1 is SGHRS and CDR2 is YFSETQ. CDR3: CASSLGTSGGSDTQYF. As DNA, the CDR3 is TGCGCCAGCAGCTTGGGGACTAGCGGGGGCTCAGATACGCAGTATTTT.

The chain couples TRBV15 to TRBJ2-7, with 10 bases fitting TRBD1. The ends lost 8 bases at V and 2 bases at J; junction bases unmatched: 6. Germline CDR1 reads LNHNV; CDR2 reads YYDKDF (reference sequence). This CDR3 has 14 amino acids. The chain's CDR3 is CATGDRGGTYEQYF. CDR3 nucleotides: TGTGCCACCGGGGACAGGGGCGGAACCTACGAGCAGTACTTC.

On this clone itself: At one boundary the junction diverges from the germline segment, which might be a read error. This rearrangement joins TRBV6-1 to TRBJ1-2, with D possibly TRBD1 on 6 matching bases. This CDR3 has 15 residues. Germline CDR1 is MNHNS and CDR2 is SASEGT. This chain's CDR3 is CASGDQGSANYGYTF. CDR3 bases: TGTGCCAGCGGTGACCAGGGGTCCGCTAACTATGGCTACACCTTC.

The V and J genes are TRBV5-4 and TRBJ2-3; D is possibly TRBD1 (6 bases). Germline loops: CDR1 SGHNT, CDR2 YYREEE (reference sequence). The length of the CDR3 is 12 residues. V was shortened by 4 bases and J by 3 bases, with 6 bases between the two germline ends. The CDR3 reads CASSGQTDTQYF. The CDR3 bases are TGTGCCAGCAGCGGACAGACAGATACGCAGTATTTT.

The chain has TRBV5-8 and TRBJ2-7; D may be TRBD1 (6 bases). The germline CDR1 and CDR2 sequences are SGHTS and YDEGEE. V lost 4 bases, J lost 6 bases, and 14 bases lay in between. This CDR3 spans 13 amino acids. The CDR3 DNA follows: TGTGCCAGCAGCGCCTGGACAGAGGGCGAGCAGTACTTC. This codes for CASSAWTEGEQYF. The full variable domain, rest sourced from reference TRBV5-8 and TRBJ2-7, is EAGVTQSPTHLIKTRGQQATLRCSPISGHTSVYWYQQALGLGLQFLLWYDEGEERNRGNFPPRFSGRQFPNYSSELNVNALELEDSALYLCASSAWTEGEQYFGPGTRLTVT.

The chain combines TRBV18 with TRBJ2-7; the match to TRBD1 covers 8 bases. After removal of 4 bases from V and 3 bases from J, the junction contained 2 bases not matched to a gene. The CDR3 extends over 13 amino acids. In germline, CDR1 is KGHSH, CDR2 LQKENI. The CDR3: CASSHDRGYEQYF. The CDR3 region has the DNA TGTGCCAGCTCACATGACAGGGGCTACGAGCAGTACTTC.